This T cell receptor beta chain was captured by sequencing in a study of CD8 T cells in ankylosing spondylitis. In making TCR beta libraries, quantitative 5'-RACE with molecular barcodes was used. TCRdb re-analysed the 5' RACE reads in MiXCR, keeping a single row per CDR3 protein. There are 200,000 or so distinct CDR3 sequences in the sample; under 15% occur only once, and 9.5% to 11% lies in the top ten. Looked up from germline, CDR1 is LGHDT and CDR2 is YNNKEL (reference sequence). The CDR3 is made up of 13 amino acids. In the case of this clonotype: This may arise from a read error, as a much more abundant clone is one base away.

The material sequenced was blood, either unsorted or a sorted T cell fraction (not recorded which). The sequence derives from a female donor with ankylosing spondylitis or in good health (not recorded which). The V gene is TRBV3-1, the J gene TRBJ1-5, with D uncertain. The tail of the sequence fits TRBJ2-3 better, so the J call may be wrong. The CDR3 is CASSRMLGQPQYF. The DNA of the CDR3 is TGTGCCAGCAGCCGGATGTTGGGTCAGCCCCAGTATTTT.